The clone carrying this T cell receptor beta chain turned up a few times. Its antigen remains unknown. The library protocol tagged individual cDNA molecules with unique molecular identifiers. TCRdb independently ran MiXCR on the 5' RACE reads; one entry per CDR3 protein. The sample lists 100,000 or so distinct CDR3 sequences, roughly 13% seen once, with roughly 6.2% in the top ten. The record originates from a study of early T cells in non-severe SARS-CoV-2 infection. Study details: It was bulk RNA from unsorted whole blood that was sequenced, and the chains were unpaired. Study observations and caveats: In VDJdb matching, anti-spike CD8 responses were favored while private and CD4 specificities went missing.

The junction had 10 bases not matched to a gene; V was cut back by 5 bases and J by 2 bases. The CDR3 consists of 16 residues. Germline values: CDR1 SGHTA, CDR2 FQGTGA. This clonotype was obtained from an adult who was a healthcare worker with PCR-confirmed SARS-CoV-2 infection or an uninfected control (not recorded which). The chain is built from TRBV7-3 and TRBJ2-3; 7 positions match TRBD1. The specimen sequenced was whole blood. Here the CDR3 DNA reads TGTGCCAGCAGCGAACAGGGGCCCTCCTACACAGATACGCAGTATTTT. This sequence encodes CASSEQGPSYTDTQYF.